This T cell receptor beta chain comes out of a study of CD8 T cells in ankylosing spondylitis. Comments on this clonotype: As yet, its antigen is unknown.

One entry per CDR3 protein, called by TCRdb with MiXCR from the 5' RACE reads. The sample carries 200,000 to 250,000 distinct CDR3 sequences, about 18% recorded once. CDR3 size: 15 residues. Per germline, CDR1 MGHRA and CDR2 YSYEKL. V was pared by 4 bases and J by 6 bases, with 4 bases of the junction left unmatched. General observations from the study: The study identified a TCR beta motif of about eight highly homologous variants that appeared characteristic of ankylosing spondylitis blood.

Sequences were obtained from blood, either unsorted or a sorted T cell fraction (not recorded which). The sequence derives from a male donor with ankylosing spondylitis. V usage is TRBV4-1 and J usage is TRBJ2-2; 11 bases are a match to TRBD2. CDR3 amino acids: CASSRLAGGAGELFF. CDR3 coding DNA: TGCGCCAGCAGCCGCTTAGCGGGAGGGGCCGGGGAGCTGTTTTTT.